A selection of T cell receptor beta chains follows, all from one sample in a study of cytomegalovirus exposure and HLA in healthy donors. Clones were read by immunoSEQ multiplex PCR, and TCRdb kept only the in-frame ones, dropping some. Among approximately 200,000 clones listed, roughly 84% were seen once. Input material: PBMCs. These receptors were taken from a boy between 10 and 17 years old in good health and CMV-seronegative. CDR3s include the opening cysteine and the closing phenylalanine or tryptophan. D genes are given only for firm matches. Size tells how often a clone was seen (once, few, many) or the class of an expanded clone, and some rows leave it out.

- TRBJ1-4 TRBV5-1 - TGCGCCAGCAGCTTGGCCTTAGACAGTAGTGAAAAACTGTTTTTT CASSLALDSSEKLFF
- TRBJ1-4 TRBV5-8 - TGTGCCAGCAGCTTGTTCGGCGGGGGGATCTTGGTTAATGAAAAACTGTTTTTT CASSLFGGGILVNEKLFF
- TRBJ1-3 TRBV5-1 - TGCGCCAGCAGCTTGGCGAGAGCCTCTGGAAACACCATATATTTT CASSLARASGNTIYF
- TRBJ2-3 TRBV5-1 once TGCGCCAGCAGCTTGCGCGGTGCCGAGGCAGATACGCAGTATTTT CASSLRGAEADTQYF
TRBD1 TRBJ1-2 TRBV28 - TGTGCCAGCAGTTTTCCTCCGGGACAGGGTGGCTACACCTTC CASSFPPGQGGYTF
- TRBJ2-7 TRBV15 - TGTGCCACTGGTGGTGGAGCTCCCTACGAGCAGTACTTC CATGGGAPYEQYF
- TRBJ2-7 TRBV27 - TGTGCCAGCAGTTTACAAAGGGACTGGACCTACGAGCAGTACTTC CASSLQRDWTYEQYF
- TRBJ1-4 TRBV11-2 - TGTGCCAGCAGCTTAGGCCAGGGTGATGAAAAACTGTTTTTT CASSLGQGDEKLFF
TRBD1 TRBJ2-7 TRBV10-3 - TGTGCCATCAGTGTCCCGGGACAGGGGGCCTACGAGCAGTACTTC CAISVPGQGAYEQYF
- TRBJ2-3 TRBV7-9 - TGTGCCAGCAGCTTAGTGGAGGCAGGGGATGATACGCAGTATTTT CASSLVEAGDDTQYF
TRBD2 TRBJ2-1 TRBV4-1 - TGCGCCAGCAGCCACAGTACGGGACTAGCAGCCAATGAGCAGTTCTTC CASSHSTGLAANEQFF
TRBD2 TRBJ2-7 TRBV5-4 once TGTGCCAGCAGCTTGGGGACTAGCGGGATCTACGAGCAGTACTTC CASSLGTSGIYEQYF
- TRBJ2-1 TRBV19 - TGTGCCAGTAGTCTCTCCCCGGGACGGGGGAGGAATGAGCAGTTCTTC CASSLSPGRGRNEQFF
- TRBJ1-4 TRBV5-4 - TGTGCCAGCAGTAGGGGCGCACATGAAAAACTGTTTTTT CASSRGAHEKLFF
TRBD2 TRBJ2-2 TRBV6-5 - TGTGCCAGCAGTTCTAGCGGGGGCCTTAACACCGGGGAGCTGTTTTTT CASSSSGGLNTGELFF
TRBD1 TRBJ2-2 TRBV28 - TGTGCCAGCAGCTACGACAGGGGTAGAGGGAACACCGGGGAGCTGTTTTTT CASSYDRGRGNTGELFF
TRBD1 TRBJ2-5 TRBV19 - TGTGCCAGTAGTCGTACCACCGGGACAGGGACGGAGACCCAGTACTTC CASSRTTGTGTETQYF
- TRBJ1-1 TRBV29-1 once TGCAGCGCCGAGTCGGCGGGTAACACTGAAGCTTTCTTT CSAESAGNTEAFF
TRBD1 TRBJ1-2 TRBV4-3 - TGCGCCAGCAGCCAAGACCCCCCCGTGGACAGGCGCGACTATGGCTACACCTTC CASSQDPPVDRRDYGYTF
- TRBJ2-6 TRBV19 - TGTGCCAGTAACTCATGGGGGGGCGAGTTTTCTGGGGCCAACGTCCTGACTTTC CASNSWGGEFSGANVLTF
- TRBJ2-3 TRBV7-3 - TGTGCCAGCAGCCCACGAGGGGGGGTGGGGGATACGCAGTATTTT CASSPRGGVGDTQYF
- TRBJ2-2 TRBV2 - TGTGCCAGCAGTGAAATTGGGGGCTGGGACACCGGGGAGCTGTTTTTT CASSEIGGWDTGELFF
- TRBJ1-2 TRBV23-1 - TGCGCCAGCAGTCAATTTTTCGACAGCCAAGCACGCTCTAACTATGGCTACACCTTC CASSQFFDSQARSNYGYTF
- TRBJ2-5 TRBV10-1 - TGCGCCAGCCCTCAGGGCAGGCCAAAGGAGACCCAGTACTTC CASPQGRPKETQYF
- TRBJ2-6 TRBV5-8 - TGTGCCAGCAGCCGAAAGACAGGAGGTACCGGGGCCAACGTCCTGACTTTC CASSRKTGGTGANVLTF
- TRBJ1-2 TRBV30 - TGTGCCTGGACCCCCTTCAAGAAGGGTGAGGGGACAACGGGCTATGGCTACACCTTC CAWTPFKKGEGTTGYGYTF
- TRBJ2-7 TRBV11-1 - TGTGCCAGCAGCACCTACGGACCCGGGATCTCCTACGAGCAGTACTTC CASSTYGPGISYEQYF
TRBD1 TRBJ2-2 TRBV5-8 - TGTGCCAGCAGCTTCGACAGGGTCATGACCGGGGAGCTGTTTTTT CASSFDRVMTGELFF
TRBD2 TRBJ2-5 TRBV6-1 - TGTGCCAGCAGTGAAGAGTCCGGGGGGAGCGGGAGGGCCTGGGAGACCCAGTACTTC CASSEESGGSGRAWETQYF
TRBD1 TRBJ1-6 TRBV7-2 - TGTGCCAGCACACGGACAGGGTCGAATTCACCCCTCCACTTT CASTRTGSNSPLHF
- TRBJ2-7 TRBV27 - TGTGCCAGCAGTTTATCGAGGCCCTACGAGCAGTACTTC CASSLSRPYEQYF
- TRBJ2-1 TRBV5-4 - TGTGCCAGCAGCTTCACAGTGGCGGGGGAGCAGTTCTTC CASSFTVAGEQFF
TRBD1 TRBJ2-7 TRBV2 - TGTGCCAGCAGTGGGGACAGGGCGTCCTACGAGCAGTACTTC CASSGDRASYEQYF
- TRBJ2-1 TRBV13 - TGTGCCAGCAGCATCCTGACTGTCTCCTACAATGAGCAGTTCTTC CASSILTVSYNEQFF
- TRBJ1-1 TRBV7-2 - TGTGCCAGCAGCTTAGTCGCAGGGGACGCTGAAGCTTTCTTT CASSLVAGDAEAFF
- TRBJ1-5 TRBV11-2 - TGTGCCAGCAGCTTAGATGGGGCTGGGCAGCCCCAGCATTTT CASSLDGAGQPQHF
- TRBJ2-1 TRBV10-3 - TGTGCCACCACAGGGAGCAATGAGCAGTTCTTC CATTGSNEQFF
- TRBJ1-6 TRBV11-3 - TGTGCCAGCAGCTTAGATTGCGACACATACTGCTCCTATAATTCACCCCTCCACTTT CASSLDCDTYCSYNSPLHF
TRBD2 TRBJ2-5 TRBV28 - TGTGCCAGCAGTTGGGGGACTAGCGGGAGGGTAGAGACCCAGTACTTC CASSWGTSGRVETQYF
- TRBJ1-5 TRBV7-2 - TGTGCCAGCAGCTTAGGAAGACAACTCCGGGGGGAGCCCCAGCATTTT CASSLGRQLRGEPQHF
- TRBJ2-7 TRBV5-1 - TGCGCCAGCAGCCCCGTGGGGGGGCAGTACGAGCAGTACTTC CASSPVGGQYEQYF